The source of this TCR beta chain is a study of response to subunit inactivated influenza vaccine. Study-level findings and limits: Authors suggested each seasonal influenza vaccination recruits few new T cells.

This clonotype was seen repeatedly, ten times or more. No antigen is known for it. TCRdb fed the RT-PCR reads into MiXCR, producing one record per CDR3 protein. The sample comprises 500,000 to 550,000 distinct CDR3 sequences, 7.6% of which are singletons, and 13% rests with the top ten. This CDR3 has 14 amino acids. From germline, CDR1 is LNHNV and CDR2 YYDKDF (reference sequence). Trimming stripped 6 bases from V and 2 bases from J, with 12 bases between. This sequence joins TRBV15 and TRBJ2-3; D gene unclear. The sequence was obtained from a man aged 50-75 years who received an inactivated influenza vaccine. Sequenced material: PBMCs from blood, taken roughly 24 months after vaccination. The DNA for the CDR3 is TGTGCCACCAGTATAACTGGCGACACAGATACGCAGTATTTT. Translating gives CATSITGDTDTQYF.